The 16 T cell receptor beta chains listed next were all sequenced from one sample in a study of cytomegalovirus exposure and HLA in healthy donors. Clones were read by immunoSEQ multiplex PCR, and TCRdb kept only the in-frame ones, dropping some. The sample has over 60,000 clones, roughly 95% seen once. The source material was PBMCs. All receptors derive from a man younger than 35 in good health and CMV-seronegative.

The chain couples TRBV19 to TRBJ2-1, with TRBD1 matching 7 bases. The CDR3 spans 14 residues. CDR1 LNHDA and CDR2 SQIVND come from the germline V gene (reference sequence). The junction had 9 bases not matched to a gene; V was cut back by 7 bases and J by 6 bases. DNA for the CDR3: TGTGCCAGTAAAGGGACAGTTGGCTTCAATGAGCAGTTCTTC. It translates to CASKGTVGFNEQFF. Combining the CDR3 with reference TRBV19 and TRBJ2-1 gives the whole variable domain DGGITQSPKYLFRKEGQNVTLSCEQNLNHDAMYWYRQDPGQGLRLIYYSQIVNDFQKGDIAEGYSVSREKKESFPLTVTSAQKNPTAFYLCASKGTVGFNEQFFGPGTRLTVL.

The rearrangement uses TRBV2 and TRBJ2-7, with TRBD2 as a possible D gene (5 bases). Per the germline V gene, CDR1 is SNHLY and CDR2 is FYNNEI. The CDR3 consists of 13 residues. V lost 0 bases, J lost 6 bases, and 9 bases lay in between. The CDR3 protein is CASSEARATEQYF. CDR3 nucleotides: TGTGCCAGCAGTGAAGCGCGGGCAACCGAGCAGTACTTC.

The chain links TRBV4-3 to TRBJ2-2; TRBD1 might be the D (5 bases). Trimming left V 0 bases short and J 0 bases short, with 11 bases between. Germline lookup yields CDR1 LGHNA and CDR2 YSLEER. The CDR3 has 17 amino acids. CDR3 loop: CASSQDTGRANTGELFF. The CDR3 DNA is TGCGCCAGCAGCCAAGATACAGGCAGGGCGAACACCGGGGAGCTGTTTTTT.

The chain combines TRBV18 with TRBJ1-1; no reliable D call. Between the trimmed V and J ends, which lost 9 bases and 2 bases, there was a span of 7 bases. The CDR3 runs to 11 residues. Germline values: CDR1 KGHSH, CDR2 LQKENI. DNA of the CDR3: TGTGCCAGTGCGGGTAACACTGAAGCTTTCTTT. This encodes CASAGNTEAFF.

The V gene is TRBV10-3, the J gene TRBJ2-4; D may be TRBD1 (5 bases). Germline assignment: CDR1 ENHRY and CDR2 SYGVKD. Trimming took off 3 bases at V and 8 bases at J, with 11 bases between the two ends. The CDR3 sequence is 13 residues long. Here the CDR3 reads CAISEGVRDIQYF. CDR3 in DNA: TGTGCCATCAGTGAAGGGGTTAGAGACATTCAGTACTTC.

CDR3 residues: CASSSDPHRGNQPQHF. The CDR3 bases are TGTGCCAGCAGCTCCGATCCGCACAGGGGCAATCAGCCCCAGCATTTT. The chain combines TRBV5-5 with TRBJ1-5, with TRBD1 as a possible D gene (6 bases). Per germline, CDR1 SGHKS and CDR2 YYEKEE (reference sequence). Trimming shortened V by 3 bases and J by 2 bases, and 15 bases separated the two germline ends. The CDR3 is made up of 16 amino acids.

V usage is TRBV5-8 and J usage is TRBJ1-1, with TRBD1 as a possible D gene (5 bases). The length of the CDR3 is 16 residues. V lost 4 bases and J lost 1, with 17 bases in between. From germline, CDR1 is SGHTS and CDR2 YDEGEE. For the CDR3, the DNA is TGTGCCAGCAGCCCTCTCAGGGTTTTAAAGAACACTGAAGCTTTCTTT. Translation gives CASSPLRVLKNTEAFF.

The V gene is TRBV19, the J gene TRBJ1-2; D unclear. Germline V gene sequence: CDR1 LNHDA, CDR2 SQIVND (reference sequence). The CDR3 runs 11 residues. V was pared by 8 bases and J by 2 bases, with 6 bases between. CDR3 amino acids: CASHTNYGYTF. As DNA, the CDR3 is TGTGCCAGTCACACAAACTATGGCTACACCTTC.

The sample holds one count of this clone. The J gene is TRBJ1-2, the V gene TRBV27; a possible D gene is TRBD1 (5 bases). The CDR3 contains 13 residues. Trimming took off 6 bases at V and 8 bases at J, with 16 bases between the two ends. Looked up from germline, CDR1 is MNHEY and CDR2 is SMNVEV (reference sequence). The CDR3 sequence is CASRLNPGYGYTF. DNA of the CDR3: TGTGCCAGCAGGTTAAACCCAGGGTACGGCTACACCTTC.

This chain connects TRBV11-2 to TRBJ1-1, with D uncertain. This CDR3 contains 13 residues. The V gene's germline CDR1 is SGHAT and CDR2 FQNNGV. Trimming removed 2 bases at V and 6 bases at J, with 10 bases between. The CDR3 reads CASSLKREAEAFF. For the CDR3, the DNA is TGTGCCAGCAGCTTAAAAAGGGAGGCTGAAGCTTTCTTT. Based on the CDR3 plus reference TRBV11-2 and TRBJ1-1, the full variable domain is EAGVAQSPRYKIIEKRQSVAFWCNPISGHATLYWYQQILGQGPKLLIQFQNNGVVDDSQLPKDRFSAERLKGVDSTLKIQPAKLEDSAVYLCASSLKREAEAFFGQGTRLTVV.

This clone was seen just once. This chain links TRBV25-1 with TRBJ1-4; TRBD1 matches at 11 bases. Germline CDR1 is MGHDK and CDR2 is SYGVNS. V lost 4 bases to trimming and J lost 6 bases; unmatched junction nucleotides: 4. This CDR3 has 15 amino acids. CDR3 nucleotide sequence: TGTGCCAGCAGTGTGCCGGGACAGGGGGATGAAAAACTGTTTTTT. This codes for CASSVPGQGDEKLFF.

As regards this clone: A junction end diverges from the germline sequence, so it may reflect a read error. The rearrangement uses TRBV6-6 and TRBJ2-2; D unclear. Looked up from germline, CDR1 is MNHNY and CDR2 is SVGAGI (reference sequence). The CDR3 is 14 amino acids. The CDR3 bases are TGTGCCAGCAATTACGTATTAGTCACCGGGGAGCTGTTTTTT. It specifies CASNYVLVTGELFF.

The J gene is TRBJ1-2, the V gene TRBV5-1; D is uncertain. CDR3 length equals 14 residues. Germline V lookup: CDR1 SGHRS, CDR2 YFSETQ. Deletions cut 0 bases from V and 8 bases from J, with 14 bases between. The CDR3: CASSLAPPDWGYTF. CDR3 DNA: TGCGCCAGCAGCTTGGCCCCCCCAGACTGGGGCTACACCTTC. The full variable domain, completed using reference TRBV5-1 and TRBJ1-2, is KAGVTQTPRYLIKTRGQQVTLSCSPISGHRSVSWYQQTPGQGLQFLFEYFSETQRNKGNFPGRFSGRQFSNSRSEMNVSTLELGDSALYLCASSLAPPDWGYTFGSGTRLTVV.

The V gene is TRBV9, the J gene TRBJ1-4, with unresolved D. The germline V gene encodes CDR1 SGDLS and CDR2 YYNGEE. Trimming took 3 bases from V and 11 from J, leaving 14 bases between them. CDR3 length: 13 amino acids. CDR3 amino acids: CASSGGEGGKLFF. CDR3 sequence (DNA): TGTGCCAGCAGCGGGGGAGAGGGTGGGAAACTGTTTTTT.

This rearrangement joins TRBV10-2 to TRBJ1-1; no clear D gene. Deletions cut 3 bases from V and 4 bases from J, with 12 bases between. CDR3 size: 14 residues. The V gene's germline CDR1 is WSHSY and CDR2 SAAADI. The CDR3 is CASSETSEVTEAFF. The CDR3 DNA is TGCGCCAGCAGTGAAACTAGCGAAGTCACTGAAGCTTTCTTT.

The CDR3 loop reads CASSEGQRGSEAFF. CDR3 DNA: TGTGCCAGCAGTGAAGGACAGCGGGGGTCTGAAGCTTTCTTT. This chain joins TRBV6-4 and TRBJ1-1, with a weak D call TRBD1 (6 bases). The germline CDR1 and CDR2 sequences are MRHNA and SNTAGT. The CDR3 has 14 residues. With 3 bases removed from V and 6 bases from J, the gap between germline ends came to 14 bases.